This TCR beta chain was sequenced during a study of T-cell memory formation after mild COVID-19. General study findings and limits: Those CD4+ clones that contracted were mainly in CM and EM (CD8+ ones in EMRA).

The J segment lost 7 bases and the V segment lost 5 bases, leaving 5 bases of the junction unmatched. The length of the CDR3 is 13 residues. CDR1 and CDR2 (germline): KGHDR, SFDVKD. Researchers used 5'RACE with constant-segment primers to make TCR alpha and TCR beta cDNA libraries that carry sample barcodes and UMIs. TCRdb re-called the 5' RACE reads through MiXCR, storing one row per CDR3 protein. The sample shows about 340,000 distinct CDR3 sequences, approximately 15% of them seen only once. This clonotype was recorded a few times. Its antigen remains unidentified. The receptor was isolated from a man between 18 and 29 years old who had mild COVID-19 (a few samples of this study predate the infection). Cell type and time point are not known. The specimen sequenced was PBMCs or a T cell subset sorted from them (not recorded which). This chain uses TRBV24-1 with TRBJ2-5; 8 positions match TRBD1. Written as DNA, the CDR3 is TGTGCCACCAGTGCCTCTGACAGGGGGACCCAGTACTTC. It translates to CATSASDRGTQYF.